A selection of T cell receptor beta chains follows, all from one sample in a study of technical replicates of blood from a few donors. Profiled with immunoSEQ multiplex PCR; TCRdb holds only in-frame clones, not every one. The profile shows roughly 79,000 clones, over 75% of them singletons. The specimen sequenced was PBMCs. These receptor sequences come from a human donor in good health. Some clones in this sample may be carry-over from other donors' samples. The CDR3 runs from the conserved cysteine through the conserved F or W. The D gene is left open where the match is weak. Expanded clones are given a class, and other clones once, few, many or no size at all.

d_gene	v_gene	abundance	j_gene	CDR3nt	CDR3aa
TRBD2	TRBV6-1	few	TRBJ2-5	TGTGCCAGCAGGGCCGGGACTAGGGAAGAGACCCAGTACTTC	CASRAGTREETQYF
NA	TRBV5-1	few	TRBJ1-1	TGCGCCAGCAGCTTCGCAGGGATAAACACTGAAGCTTTCTTT	CASSFAGINTEAFF
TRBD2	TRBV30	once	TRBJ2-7	TGTGCCTGGAGTGGAGGGACTAGCGGCCACGAGCAGTACTTC	CAWSGGTSGHEQYF
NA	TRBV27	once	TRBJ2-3	TGTGCCAGCAGTATTACAGGAATACCGCCCGCACGGGATACGCAGTATTTT	CASSITGIPPARDTQYF
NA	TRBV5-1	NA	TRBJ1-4	TGCGCCAGCAGCTTGGTCTCGGCAACTAATGAAAAACTGTTTTTT	CASSLVSATNEKLFF
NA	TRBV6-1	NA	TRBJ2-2	TGTGCCAGCAGTGGCGGGGCGGAAACCGGGGAGCTGTTTTTT	CASSGGAETGELFF
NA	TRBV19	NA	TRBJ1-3	TGTGCCAGTAGTATCGGCGACAGCGGGTCCTCTGGAAACACCATATATTTT	CASSIGDSGSSGNTIYF
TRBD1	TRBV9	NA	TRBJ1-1	TGTGCCAGCAGCTCCCGGACAGGGACTAACACTGAAGCTTTCTTT	CASSSRTGTNTEAFF
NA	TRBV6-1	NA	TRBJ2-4	TGTGCCAGCAGGAGGATCCTCCCCGGGGACACCGAGTACTTC	CASRRILPGDTEYF
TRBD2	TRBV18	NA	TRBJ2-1	TGTGCCAGCTCTCCGACTAGCGGGTTTTACAATGAGCAGTTCTTC	CASSPTSGFYNEQFF
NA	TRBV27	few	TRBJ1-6	TGTGCCAGCAGTTTAAGGGGGTGGGAGGGGGTTACTAATTCACCCCTCCACTTT	CASSLRGWEGVTNSPLHF
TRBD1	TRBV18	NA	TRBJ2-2	TGTGCCAGCTCACCACGCTACCTTGGGACAGGGGGCACCGGGGAGCTGTTTTTT	CASSPRYLGTGGTGELFF
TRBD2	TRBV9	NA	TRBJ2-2	TGTGCCAGCAGCAGGGAAAGCGGGGGGGGCACCGGGGAGCTGTTTTTT	CASSRESGGGTGELFF
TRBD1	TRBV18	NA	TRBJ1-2	TGTGCCAGCTCACCTGGGGCAGGGGGCAACTATGGCTACACCTTC	CASSPGAGGNYGYTF
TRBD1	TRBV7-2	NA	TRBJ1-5	TGTGCCAGCAGCTTAAGTCAGGGGGGTAGCAATCAGCCCCAGCATTTT	CASSLSQGGSNQPQHF
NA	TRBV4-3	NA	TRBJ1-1	TGCGCCAGCAGCCAAGATCGGCCGACTTACGCAATAGCTTTCTTT	CASSQDRPTYAIAFF
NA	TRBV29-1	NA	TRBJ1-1	TGCAGCGTTGATTCTGCGAAAGGGGTTGAAGCTTTCTTT	CSVDSAKGVEAFF
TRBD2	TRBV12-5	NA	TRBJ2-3	TGTGCTAGTGGTTTGGACACTTGGACTAGCGGTAGCACAGATACGCAGTATTTT	CASGLDTWTSGSTDTQYF
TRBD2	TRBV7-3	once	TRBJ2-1	TGTGCCAGCAGCCCTAGGACTAGCTACCACAATGAGCAGTTCTTC	CASSPRTSYHNEQFF
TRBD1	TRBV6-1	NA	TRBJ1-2	TGTGCCAGCAGGGACAGGGGTCCCAACTATGGCTACACCTTC	CASRDRGPNYGYTF
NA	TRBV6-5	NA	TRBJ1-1	TGTGCCAGCAGTTACGGGACACCCCAGGCTGAAGCTTTCTTT	CASSYGTPQAEAFF
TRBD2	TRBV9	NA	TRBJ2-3	TGTGCCAGCAGCGCTTATAGCGGGGGTCGCACAGATACGCAGTATTTT	CASSAYSGGRTDTQYF
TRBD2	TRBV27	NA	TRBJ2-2	TGTGCCAGCACCCCGGCCCCAGCGGGAGCCCACACCGGGGAGCTGTTTTTT	CASTPAPAGAHTGELFF
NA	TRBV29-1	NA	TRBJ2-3	TGCAGCCTCCCACAGGGTCCAGATACGCAGTATTTT	CSLPQGPDTQYF
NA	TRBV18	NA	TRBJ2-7	TGTGCCAGCTCACCAGAGTCGTACGAGCAGTACTTC	CASSPESYEQYF
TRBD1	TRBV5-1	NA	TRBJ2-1	TGCGCCAGCAGCCCCTGGGTGCGGGGACAGGGAACCTCCTACAATGAGCAGTTCTTC	CASSPWVRGQGTSYNEQFF
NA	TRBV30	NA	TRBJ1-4	TGTGCCTGGAGTGTAAAGGGGATCAGTAATGAAAAACTGTTTTTT	CAWSVKGISNEKLFF
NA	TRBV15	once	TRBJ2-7	TGTGCCACCAGCAGAGATCGGAGTTCTGTATACGAGCAGTACTTC	CATSRDRSSVYEQYF
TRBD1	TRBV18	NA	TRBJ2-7	TGTGCCAGCTCCCCGGACAGGAGCTCCTACGAGCAGTACTTC	CASSPDRSSYEQYF
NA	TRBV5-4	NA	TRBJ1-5	TGTGCCAGCAGCTTGGGGGGAGACGGACAGCCCCAGCATTTT	CASSLGGDGQPQHF
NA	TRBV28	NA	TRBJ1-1	TGTGCCAGCTCTACTCAGTGGAGCATAGAAGCTTTCTTT	CASSTQWSIEAFF
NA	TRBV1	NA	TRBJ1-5	TGCACCAGCAGCCGGGGTTGGGACAGGGGGCGCATTCTAACCTTCGGCAATCAGCCCCAGCATTTT	CTSSRGWDRGRILTFGNQPQHF
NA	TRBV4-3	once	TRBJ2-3	TGCGCCAGCAGCCAAGATAGAGCGGAGGGGAGGGATACGCAGTATTTT	CASSQDRAEGRDTQYF